Each of the 18 T cell receptor beta chains below was sequenced from the same sample in a study of graft-versus-host responses after intestinal transplantation. Generated by immunoSEQ multiplex PCR, the TCRdb table keeps only in-frame clones and is missing some. The sample contains about 110,000 clones, 85% to 95% of which appear only once. These TCRs are of unknown antigen specificity. Source: unstimulated CD4+ T cells sorted from spleen or lymph node cells, taken before transplant. The source of these receptors is a human donor who was the organ donor for an intestinal transplant.

The chain joins TRBV4-1 to TRBJ2-7, with TRBD1 identical over 7 bases. After removal of 4 bases from V and 2 bases from J, the junction contained 2 bases not matched to a gene. Germline CDR1 MGHRA, CDR2 YSYEKL. The CDR3 totals 13 residues. CDR3 sequence reads: CASSRGQAYEQYF. The CDR3 DNA follows: TGCGCCAGCAGCCGCGGACAGGCCTACGAGCAGTACTTC.

On this clone itself: This specimen includes other DNA sequences encoding the same CDR3. This chain connects TRBV30 to TRBJ2-5; D gene uncertain. Trimming left V 0 bases short and J 4 bases short, with 3 bases between. CDR1 GTSNPN and CDR2 SVGIG come from the germline V gene (reference sequence). The CDR3 extends over 11 amino acids. The CDR3: CAWSVGETQYF. The CDR3 DNA reads as TGTGCCTGGAGTGTGGGAGAGACCCAGTACTTC.

Notes on this clone: Mismatch with germline at one junction end may stem from a read error. This chain joins TRBV7-9 and TRBJ2-3, with 10 bases identical to TRBD2. The CDR3 extends over 17 amino acids. Germline CDR1 is SEHNR and CDR2 is FQNEAQ (reference sequence). The CDR3, as DNA: TGTGTCAGCAGCTTACATTCGACTAGCGGGAGCACAGATACGCAGTATTTT. Residues: CVSSLHSTSGSTDTQYF.

V and J are TRBV29-1 and TRBJ2-4; possibly TRBD1 for D (6 bases). Per the germline V gene, CDR1 is SQVTM and CDR2 is ANQGSEA. Trimming cost V 6 bases and J 0 bases, with 12 bases left between them. CDR3 size: 14 residues. The CDR3 coding sequence is TGCAGCGTCACAGGGAAACTAGCCAAAAACATTCAGTACTTC. Protein: CSVTGKLAKNIQYF.

The V gene is TRBV5-4, the J gene TRBJ2-5, with no clear D. Trimming left V 2 bases short and J 4 bases short, with 15 bases between. The CDR3 consists of 15 residues. The germline CDR1 and CDR2 sequences are SGHNT and YYREEE (reference sequence). The CDR3, as DNA: TGTGCCAGCAGCTTAGAAGGAATAGACGGAGAGACCCAGTACTTC. As protein: CASSLEGIDGETQYF.

The chain recombines TRBV2 with TRBJ1-5; D call uncertain. Trimming cost V 1 base and J 7 bases, with 11 bases left between them. The CDR3 extends over 14 amino acids. Germline V gene data show CDR1 as SNHLY and CDR2 as FYNNEI. DNA for the CDR3: TGTGCCAGCAGTGAAGTGGGAGGGCGGCAGCCCCAGCATTTT. It is translated as CASSEVGGRQPQHF.

The rearrangement joins TRBV13 to TRBJ1-2; the D gene is possibly TRBD1 (5 bases). Germline lookup yields CDR1 PRHDT and CDR2 FYEKMQ (reference sequence). CDR3 length equals 13 residues. The ends were cut back, 4 bases at V and 4 bases at J, with 10 bases in the middle. Here the CDR3 DNA reads TGTGCCAGCAGCTCGGGTGGGGGCTATGGCTACACCTTC. Translation: CASSSGGGYGYTF.

This clone was counted between two and nine times. The chain recombines TRBV28 with TRBJ2-3; D is uncertain. Germline values: CDR1 MDHEN, CDR2 SYDVKM. This CDR3 spans 12 amino acids. Trimming took 6 bases from V and 5 from J, leaving 9 bases between them. CDR3: CASSRAVDTQYF. The CDR3, as DNA: TGTGCCAGCAGCCGGGCTGTAGATACGCAGTATTTT.

This sequence joins TRBV30 and TRBJ2-5; 7 nucleotides line up with TRBD2. The CDR3 extends over 14 amino acids. The ends lost 0 bases at V and 5 bases at J; junction bases unmatched: 6. Per germline, CDR1 GTSNPN and CDR2 SVGIG (reference sequence). DNA of the CDR3: TGTGCCTGGAGTGTAGACGCGGGAGCCGAGACCCAGTACTTC. Translated: CAWSVDAGAETQYF.

This clone has just one count. The chain employs TRBV10-3 and TRBJ2-1, with 9 bases matching TRBD1. The CDR3 is 16 residues long. The V gene's germline CDR1 is ENHRY and CDR2 SYGVKD. The trim removed 5 bases at V and 0 bases at J, leaving 5 bases unmatched. CDR3 region: CAISQLDRGSYNEQFF. The CDR3 DNA reads as TGTGCCATCAGTCAGTTGGACAGGGGCTCCTACAATGAGCAGTTCTTC.

V gene TRBV10-2 combines with J gene TRBJ2-1; 8 positions match TRBD2. The CDR3 extends over 19 amino acids. The germline gives CDR1 WSHSY, CDR2 SAAADI. With 0 bases clipped from V and 7 bases from J, the junction kept 17 bases outside the gene matches. CDR3 in amino acids: CASSESVTSALSWGNEQFF. CDR3 in DNA: TGCGCCAGCAGTGAGTCGGTGACTAGCGCCCTGAGTTGGGGAAATGAGCAGTTCTTC.

The genes are TRBV7-6 and TRBJ2-7; TRBD2 matches at 11 bases. Germline assignment: CDR1 SGHVS and CDR2 FNYEAQ. The junction had 6 bases not matched to a gene; V was cut back by 5 bases and J by 3 bases. CDR3 length equals 15 residues. CDR3 DNA: TGTGCCAGCAGCGGGGGGACTAGCGGAGGCTACGAGCAGTACTTC. Translation: CASSGGTSGGYEQYF.

Worth noting for this clone: This CDR3 is also generated by other DNA sequences in the sample. The rearrangement joins TRBV20-1 to TRBJ2-3, with unresolved D. This CDR3 spans 10 amino acids. The V gene lost 6 bases and the J gene lost 5 bases, with 6 bases spanning the gap. From germline, CDR1 is DFQATT and CDR2 SNEGSKA (reference sequence). The CDR3 sequence is CSARRDTQYF. The CDR3 DNA reads TGCAGTGCCAGACGAGATACGCAGTATTTT.

This clone was observed a few times. This chain links TRBV5-6 with TRBJ2-7, with 8 bases aligning to TRBD2. The J segment lost 5 bases and the V segment lost 4 bases, leaving 11 bases of the junction unmatched. The CDR3 spans 15 residues. The germline CDR1 and CDR2 sequences are SGHDT and YYEEEE. CDR3 sequence: CASSPSTAGGHEQYF. As DNA, the CDR3 is TGTGCCAGCAGCCCCTCAACGGCGGGAGGCCACGAGCAGTACTTC.

The chain combines TRBV30 with TRBJ1-4, with a weak D call TRBD1 (6 bases). Germline-derived CDR1 and CDR2 are GTSNPN and SVGIG (reference sequence). This CDR3 has 14 amino acids. V lost 0 bases and J lost 10, with 15 bases in between. The CDR3 nucleotides read TGTGCCTGGAGTGTCAGCAGGGGAGGAGGAAAACTGTTTTTT. This gives the protein CAWSVSRGGGKLFF.

The chain carries TRBV18 and TRBJ1-1, with D uncertain. Deletions cut 0 bases from V and 0 bases from J, with 2 bases between. Germline V gene data show CDR1 as KGHSH and CDR2 as LQKENI. The CDR3 sequence is 13 residues long. In DNA, the CDR3 is TGTGCCAGCTCACCACCATTGAACACTGAAGCTTTCTTT. Its protein is CASSPPLNTEAFF.

CDR3 residues: CASSIVKGLAQYF. The DNA for the CDR3 is TGTGCCAGTAGTATAGTGAAGGGGTTGGCGCAGTATTTT. V and J are TRBV19 and TRBJ2-3; possible D gene TRBD1, 5 bases. The V end lost 1 base, the J end lost 10 bases, and 12 bases lay between the germline ends. The CDR3 is 13 amino acids. Germline lookup yields CDR1 LNHDA and CDR2 SQIVND (reference sequence).

This chain joins TRBV30 and TRBJ1-1; 10 bases agree with TRBD1. Looked up from germline, CDR1 is GTSNPN and CDR2 is SVGIG (reference sequence). The CDR3 runs to 13 residues. The V segment lost 8 bases and the J segment 4 bases; nucleotides outside the gene matches: 7. The CDR3 DNA reads as TGTGCCGTAGACAGGGGGCGCGGCACTGAAGCTTTCTTT. Amino acids: CAVDRGRGTEAFF.